These 22 T cell receptor beta chains were all obtained from the same sample, sequenced in a study of blood T cell repertoires in COVID-19. Assay used: immunoSEQ multiplex PCR; TCRdb lists only in-frame clones, some missing. The sample carries around 340,000 clones, around 80% recorded once. Sample: peripheral blood. These TCRs come from a man aged 25-45 years with active or convalescent COVID-19.

The chain is built from TRBV7-2 and TRBJ1-3; no definite D call. This CDR3 region has 15 residues. CDR1 and CDR2 (germline): SGHTA, FQGNSA. Between the trimmed V and J ends, which lost 6 bases and 0 bases, there was a span of 12 bases. CDR3 nucleotide sequence: TGTGCCAGCAGAAAAACAGCACCCTCTGGAAACACCATATATTTT. Amino acids: CASRKTAPSGNTIYF.

This clone has a count of ten or more. V usage is TRBV2 and J usage is TRBJ1-2; TRBD1 might be the D (5 bases). This CDR3 region has 13 residues. The V end was cut by 4 bases, the J end by 3 bases, with 9 bases between. CDR1 SNHLY and CDR2 FYNNEI come from the germline V gene. The CDR3 reads CASSGGSDYGYTF. Written as DNA, the CDR3 is TGTGCCAGCAGTGGGGGCAGCGACTATGGCTACACCTTC.

The genes are TRBV2 and TRBJ1-2; no clear D gene. Trimming took 4 bases from V and 2 from J, leaving 8 bases between them. The CDR3 spans 13 residues. Germline V gene sequence: CDR1 SNHLY, CDR2 FYNNEI. Here the CDR3 DNA reads TGTGCCAGCAGTGGCGACAAGAACTATGGCTACACCTTC. Its protein is CASSGDKNYGYTF.

V is TRBV19 and J is TRBJ1-5; TRBD1 might be the D (6 bases). Trimming took 5 bases from V and 3 from J, leaving 17 bases between them. This CDR3 has 16 residues. Per the germline V gene, CDR1 is LNHDA and CDR2 is SQIVND (reference sequence). CDR3 in amino acids: CASSATYRAINQPQHF. The CDR3 bases are TGTGCCAGTAGTGCCACGTACAGGGCCATCAATCAGCCCCAGCATTTT.

This chain joins TRBV4-1 and TRBJ1-5; D is ambiguous. The CDR3 length is 16 residues. The germline gives CDR1 MGHRA, CDR2 YSYEKL. V was pared by 1 base and J by 3 bases, with 13 bases between. This chain's CDR3 is CASSQGPGRNNQPQHF. CDR3 nucleotides: TGCGCCAGCAGCCAAGGGCCGGGAAGGAACAATCAGCCCCAGCATTTT.

This chain joins TRBV7-9 and TRBJ1-1, with a possible D match to TRBD1 (6 bases). The CDR3 extends over 14 amino acids. Per germline, CDR1 SEHNR and CDR2 FQNEAQ (reference sequence). V was clipped by 0 bases and J by 5 bases, with 10 bases between them. CDR3 in DNA: TGTGCCAGCAGCTTAGCGCCAAGGGGGACTGAAGCTTTCTTT. Its protein is CASSLAPRGTEAFF.

The chain links TRBV12-3 or TRBV12-4 to TRBJ2-7, with D possibly TRBD2 on 5 matching bases. Trimming cost V 0 bases and J 7 bases, with 10 bases left between them. The CDR3 has 13 residues. The CDR3 region has the DNA TGTGCCAGCAGTTTAGCGGGAGCTCGAGAGCAGTACTTC. Residues: CASSLAGAREQYF.

The CDR3 protein is CATSRERGYNEQFF. The CDR3 DNA reads TGTGCCACCAGCAGAGAGCGCGGATACAATGAGCAGTTCTTC. The V call is TRBV15, the J call TRBJ2-1; D gene unclear. V shed 0 bases and J shed 4 bases, with 7 bases lying between them. This CDR3 region has 14 residues. Germline-derived CDR1 and CDR2 are LNHNV and YYDKDF (reference sequence). Variable domain in full (rest from reference TRBV15 and TRBJ2-1): DAMVIQNPRYQVTQFGKPVTLSCSQTLNHNVMYWYQQKSSQAPKLLFHYYDKDFNNEADTPDNFQSRRPNTSFCFLDIRSPGLGDTAMYLCATSRERGYNEQFFGPGTRLTVL.

This rearrangement joins TRBV19 to TRBJ2-2; 12 bases are shared with TRBD2. The length of the CDR3 is 18 residues. CDR1 is LNHDA, CDR2 SQIVND, per germline (reference sequence). The ends lost 3 bases at V and 3 bases at J; junction bases unmatched: 8. This CDR3 is CASSISSGGAGDTGELFF. In DNA, the CDR3 is TGTGCCAGTAGTATCTCTAGCGGGGGGGCCGGGGACACCGGGGAGCTGTTTTTT.

The chain uses TRBV18 and TRBJ1-4, with D possibly matching TRBD1 (5 bases). The V end lost 1 base, the J end lost 5 bases, and 11 bases lay between the germline ends. This CDR3 is built from 15 residues. From germline, CDR1 is KGHSH and CDR2 LQKENI. DNA of the CDR3: TGTGCCAGCTCACCACTCGCAGGGTCGAATGAAAAACTGTTTTTT. Translated: CASSPLAGSNEKLFF. The whole variable domain, remainder taken from reference TRBV18 and TRBJ1-4, is NAGVMQNPRHLVRRRGQEARLRCSPMKGHSHVYWYRQLPEEGLKFMVYLQKENIIDESGMPKERFSAEFPKEGPSILRIQQVVRGDSAAYFCASSPLAGSNEKLFFGSGTQLSVL.

The rearrangement uses TRBV5-1 and TRBJ1-5; 8 bases are a match to TRBD1. Germline assignment: CDR1 SGHRS and CDR2 YFSETQ. Unmatched junction bases numbered 9, after V lost 4 bases and J lost 6 bases. There are 15 residues in the CDR3. The CDR3 sequence: CASSQGQGDGQPQHF. In DNA, the CDR3 is TGCGCCAGCAGCCAAGGACAGGGCGATGGTCAGCCCCAGCATTTT.

The chain has TRBV3-1 (or the pseudogene TRBV3-2) and TRBJ1-2; no reliable D call. Germline CDR1 LGHDT, CDR2 YNNKEL (reference sequence). The CDR3 contains 11 residues. Trimming took 2 bases from V and 8 from J, leaving 6 bases between them. The CDR3 reads CASSQPGGYTF. The DNA for the CDR3 is TGTGCCAGCAGCCAACCGGGAGGCTACACCTTC.

The chain uses TRBV6-1 and TRBJ1-1; TRBD1 might be the D (6 bases). The CDR3 spans 18 residues. V shed 3 bases and J shed 0 bases, with 20 bases lying between them. Germline V lookup: CDR1 MNHNS, CDR2 SASEGT. The CDR3 DNA is TGTGCCAGCAGTGAGGGCGGGGGCCTGGGCTTAATGAACACTGAAGCTTTCTTT. Amino acid sequence: CASSEGGGLGLMNTEAFF.

This clone was detected only once. This sequence joins TRBV9 and TRBJ1-2, with D possibly TRBD1 on 6 matching bases. Germline assignment: CDR1 SGDLS and CDR2 YYNGEE. CDR3 length equals 13 residues. Trimming shortened V by 7 bases and J by 5 bases, and 15 bases separated the two germline ends. This CDR3 is CASAPGEGYGYTF. The CDR3 DNA is TGTGCCAGCGCCCCAGGGGAGGGGTATGGCTACACCTTC.

This clone was observed a single time. The CDR3 reads CASKGTGSEKLFF. The CDR3 DNA sequence: TGTGCCAGTAAAGGGACAGGGAGCGAAAAACTGTTTTTT. This chain connects TRBV19 to TRBJ1-4; 9 bases map to TRBD1. The V gene end was trimmed by 7 bases and the J gene end by 8 bases; junction bases not matched to a gene: 5. Germline V CDR1 and CDR2: LNHDA, SQIVND (reference sequence). This CDR3 comprises 13 residues. Full variable domain (rest looked up from reference TRBV19 and TRBJ1-4): DGGITQSPKYLFRKEGQNVTLSCEQNLNHDAMYWYRQDPGQGLRLIYYSQIVNDFQKGDIAEGYSVSREKKESFPLTVTSAQKNPTAFYLCASKGTGSEKLFFGSGTQLSVL.

The chain joins TRBV7-2 to TRBJ2-3, with a tentative D call TRBD2 (6 bases). V gave up 4 bases and J gave up 4 bases, with 12 bases separating them. Germline values: CDR1 SGHTA, CDR2 FQGNSA. The CDR3 is 14 amino acids. The CDR3 DNA follows: TGTGCCAGCAGCTCCGGGGGTTCCCCAGATACGCAGTATTTT. It encodes CASSSGGSPDTQYF.

Details on this clone: One junction end disagrees with the germline gene, perhaps due to a read error. V is TRBV10-3 and J is TRBJ2-3; D is perhaps TRBD2 (5 bases). The CDR3 length is 16 residues. Germline V lookup: CDR1 ENHRY, CDR2 SYGVKD. CDR3 protein: CAISESRRQSIDTQYF. The DNA for the CDR3 is TGTGCCATCAGTGAGTCTAGGAGGCAGAGCATAGATACGCAGTATTTT.

The chain joins TRBV5-4 to TRBJ2-2; D possibly corresponds to TRBD2 (6 bases). The germline V and J ends were trimmed by 0 bases and 7 bases, with 10 bases remaining between them. Germline lookup yields CDR1 SGHNT and CDR2 YYREEE (reference sequence). The CDR3 is made up of 14 amino acids. The CDR3 sequence: CASSLGEAGGELFF. CDR3 bases: TGTGCCAGCAGCTTGGGGGAGGCCGGCGGGGAGCTGTTTTTT.

This chain connects TRBV28 to TRBJ1-1; 7 bases match TRBD1. Germline V gene lookup returns CDR1 MDHEN and CDR2 SYDVKM. The CDR3 loop spans 15 amino acids. Trimming cost V 5 bases and J 5 bases; bases outside gene matches: 11. The CDR3 region has the DNA TGTGCCAGCAGTCTTCCACAGGGGAGCCCGACTGAAGCTTTCTTT. Protein sequence: CASSLPQGSPTEAFF.

The V and J genes are TRBV6-6 and TRBJ2-1, with D perhaps matching TRBD2 (7 bases). Deletions cut 6 bases from V and 4 bases from J, with 19 bases between. CDR1 is MNHNY, CDR2 SVGAGI, per germline (reference sequence). The CDR3 sequence is 16 residues long. CDR3 loop: CASSRTNGGRYNEQFF. DNA for the CDR3: TGTGCCAGCAGCCGAACGAACGGGGGGCGTTACAATGAGCAGTTCTTC.

V gene TRBV30 combines with J gene TRBJ1-5; 7 bases fit TRBD1. From germline, CDR1 is GTSNPN and CDR2 SVGIG (reference sequence). Trimming took 3 bases from V and 3 from J; bases not matched to a gene: 14. The CDR3 sequence is 17 residues long. The CDR3 protein is CAWRTTGREEHNQPQHF. The CDR3 DNA follows: TGTGCCTGGAGGACGACAGGGCGAGAGGAGCACAATCAGCCCCAGCATTTT.

CDR3 residues: CASSPTGSGNTIYF. The CDR3 region has the DNA TGTGCCAGCTCACCGACAGGCTCTGGAAACACCATATATTTT. The V gene is TRBV18, the J gene TRBJ1-3, with D maybe TRBD1 (6 bases). There are 14 residues in the CDR3. V was pared by 3 bases and J by 0 bases, with 6 bases between. Germline values: CDR1 KGHSH, CDR2 LQKENI.